A single sample gave rise to the 27 T cell receptor beta chains below, sequenced in a study of T cells in localized non-small cell lung cancer (dated by TCRdb to the early 2020s). The method behind the library was the immunoSEQ multiplex PCR assay. TCRdb provides this immuneACCESS table in a form limited to in-frame rearrangements. Some clones are lacking; in checked studies, under half of them reflect an unresolved V gene, and why the rest are absent is not known. Across this sample there are about 40,000 clones, with around 86% seen only once. The top ten constitute approximately 3.5% of the sample. Sequenced material: peripheral blood, taken before any cancer treatment. The receptors stem from a man aged 18-55 years with stage I lung adenocarcinoma.

The V gene is TRBV11-1, the J gene TRBJ2-1; tentatively, D is TRBD2 (6 bases). The CDR3 is made up of 13 amino acids. The ends were cut back, 5 bases at V and 12 bases at J, with 17 bases in the middle. CDR1 is SGHAT, CDR2 FQDESV, per germline (reference sequence). The CDR3 loop is CASSPGRGAGQFF. Here the CDR3 DNA reads TGTGCCAGCAGCCCAGGTCGTGGAGCGGGGCAGTTCTTC.

The chain has TRBV7-2 and TRBJ1-4, with a weak D call TRBD1 (5 bases). Germline CDR1 and CDR2: SGHTA and FQGNSA. This CDR3 is 17 amino acids long. V lost 5 bases and J 3 bases, leaving 19 bases between the germline ends. The CDR3 spells CASSLNHSPRANEKLFF. CDR3 coding DNA: TGTGCCAGCAGCCTCAATCATAGCCCCAGGGCTAATGAAAAACTGTTTTTT.

CDR3 bases: TGTGCCAGCACTCGTAGCGGGGGGGCGGGTAATGAGCAGTTCTTC. Encoded protein: CASTRSGGAGNEQFF. This sequence joins TRBV6-5 and TRBJ2-1; TRBD2 aligns across 11 bases. The trim removed 7 bases at V and 7 bases at J, leaving 9 bases unmatched. The CDR3 consists of 15 residues. The germline CDR1 and CDR2 sequences are MNHEY and SVGAGI.

This chain links TRBV9 with TRBJ2-2; 7 positions match TRBD1. The V segment lost 4 bases and the J segment 5 bases; nucleotides outside the gene matches: 8. This CDR3 has 15 residues. The germline gives CDR1 SGDLS, CDR2 YYNGEE. The CDR3 spells CASSPWDSRTGELFF. The DNA for the CDR3 is TGTGCCAGCAGCCCTTGGGACAGCAGGACCGGGGAGCTGTTTTTT.

The rearrangement links TRBV29-1 to TRBJ2-3; TRBD2 aligns across 10 bases. Looked up from germline, CDR1 is SQVTM and CDR2 is ANQGSEA. This CDR3 region has 14 residues. The junction had 3 bases not matched to a gene; V was cut back by 6 bases and J by 0 bases. The CDR3 nucleotides read TGCAGCGTGAGCGGGGGGGCGAGCACAGATACGCAGTATTTT. It codes for CSVSGGASTDTQYF.

The V call is TRBV7-2, the J call TRBJ2-3, with TRBD2 matching 13 bases. The CDR3 spans 18 residues. Germline CDR1 and CDR2: SGHTA and FQGNSA. Germline trimming cut 2 bases from V and 2 bases from J; bases unmatched to any gene: 7. The CDR3 loop is CASSLTGTSGVNTDTQYF. The CDR3 coding sequence is TGTGCCAGCAGCTTAACTGGGACTAGCGGGGTTAACACAGATACGCAGTATTTT.

The chain employs TRBV5-4 and TRBJ2-3; 8 positions match TRBD1. Trimming at V came to 3 bases and at J to 4 bases, leaving 10 bases not matched to a gene. Germline loops: CDR1 SGHNT, CDR2 YYREEE (reference sequence). This CDR3 region has 16 residues. In DNA, the CDR3 is TGTGCCAGCAGCTGGGCCGGATCAGGGGGCGCAGATACGCAGTATTTT. Its translation: CASSWAGSGGADTQYF.

The chain is built from TRBV27 and TRBJ1-6; possibly TRBD1 for D (5 bases). CDR1 and CDR2 (germline): MNHEY, SMNVEV (reference sequence). V was clipped by 4 bases and J by 10 bases, with 17 bases between them. The CDR3 extends over 15 amino acids. For the CDR3, the DNA is TGTGCCAGCAGTTCCTCAGGGCCCGCGGGGTCACCCCTCCACTTT. Its protein product is CASSSSGPAGSPLHF.

The rearrangement joins TRBV30 to TRBJ2-1, with 11 bases fitting TRBD1. Germline-derived CDR1 and CDR2 are GTSNPN and SVGIG (reference sequence). After removal of 4 bases from V and 5 bases from J, the junction contained 4 bases not matched to a gene. This CDR3 is built from 14 residues. The CDR3 DNA follows: TGTGCCTGGAACCCGGGACAGGGGGACAATGAGCAGTTCTTC. Its translation: CAWNPGQGDNEQFF.

This sequence joins TRBV5-5 and TRBJ1-1, with unresolved D. The ends were cut back, 7 bases at V and 1 base at J, with 11 bases in the middle. Germline lookup yields CDR1 SGHKS and CDR2 YYEKEE (reference sequence). The CDR3 covers 13 residues. This CDR3 is CASAEDGNTEAFF. Written as DNA, the CDR3 is TGTGCCAGCGCGGAGGACGGGAACACTGAAGCTTTCTTT.

The chain carries TRBV5-5 and TRBJ2-5, with TRBD1 matching over 7 bases. This CDR3 has 16 amino acids. Trimming took 1 base from V and 7 from J; bases not matched to a gene: 13. Germline-derived CDR1 and CDR2 are SGHKS and YYEKEE (reference sequence). The CDR3 DNA is TGTGCCAGCAGCTTGAGCAACAGGGGTGGCTCAGGGACCCAGTACTTC. Protein sequence: CASSLSNRGGSGTQYF.

The CDR3 is CAISDTAGGWNEQFF. Here the CDR3 DNA reads TGTGCCATCAGTGATACGGCGGGGGGGTGGAATGAGCAGTTCTTC. J is TRBJ2-1 and V is TRBV10-3; 9 positions match TRBD2. V lost 3 bases, J lost 7 bases, and 7 bases stayed unmatched. Germline lookup yields CDR1 ENHRY and CDR2 SYGVKD. This CDR3 has 15 amino acids.

V and J are TRBV5-4 and TRBJ2-1; maybe TRBD2 (7 bases). The CDR3 runs 14 residues. Trimming stripped 4 bases from V and 7 bases from J, with 15 bases between. Per the germline V gene, CDR1 is SGHNT and CDR2 is YYREEE (reference sequence). DNA for the CDR3: TGTGCCAGCAGCCAAGGAGGGGGGGATAATGAGCAGTTCTTC. It translates to CASSQGGGDNEQFF.

The J gene is TRBJ2-5, the V gene TRBV9; 7 bases fit TRBD1. The V segment lost 2 bases and the J segment 3 bases; nucleotides outside the gene matches: 10. Per the germline V gene, CDR1 is SGDLS and CDR2 is YYNGEE. The CDR3 length is 16 residues. DNA of the CDR3: TGTGCCAGCAGCGTGGCCGCCGGACAGGAAAAAGAGACCCAGTACTTC. It translates to CASSVAAGQEKETQYF.

DNA for the CDR3: TGTGCCAGCACCCTTACGGGACAGGGAACCGGGGAGCTGTTTTTT. Amino acids: CASTLTGQGTGELFF. This chain connects TRBV11-1 to TRBJ2-2; 9 bases line up with TRBD1. The CDR3 covers 15 residues. Unmatched junction bases numbered 8, after V lost 7 bases and J lost 5 bases. The germline CDR1 and CDR2 sequences are SGHAT and FQDESV (reference sequence). The full variable domain, completed using reference TRBV11-1 and TRBJ2-2, is EAEVAQSPRYKITEKSQAVAFWCDPISGHATLYWYRQILGQGPELLVQFQDESVVDDSQLPKDRFSAERLKGVDSTLKIQPAELGDSAMYLCASTLTGQGTGELFFGEGSRLTVL.

The chain is built from TRBV9 and TRBJ1-6; 7 nucleotides line up with TRBD1. The CDR3 loop spans 14 amino acids. CDR1 is SGDLS, CDR2 YYNGEE, per germline. The J segment lost 9 bases and the V segment lost 4 bases, leaving 7 bases of the junction unmatched. Here the CDR3 reads CASSSGGSGSPLHF. CDR3 bases: TGTGCCAGCAGCTCAGGGGGATCGGGTTCACCCCTCCACTTT.

This clone has more than one count but fewer than ten. The V call is TRBV27, the J call TRBJ1-5; tentative D call: TRBD1 (6 bases). The germline V gene encodes CDR1 MNHEY and CDR2 SMNVEV (reference sequence). The CDR3 runs 13 residues. Trimming took off 2 bases at V and 4 bases at J, with 6 bases between the two ends. The DNA for the CDR3 is TGTGCCAGCAGTTTAAGGGGGAATCAGCCCCAGCATTTT. This gives the protein CASSLRGNQPQHF.

This sequence joins TRBV4-2 and TRBJ2-1, with D unclear. This CDR3 spans 15 amino acids. Per the germline V gene, CDR1 is LGHNA and CDR2 is YNFKEQ. The V end lost 0 bases, the J end lost 4 bases, and 10 bases lay between the germline ends. CDR3 sequence reads: CASSQEGLLYNEQFF. Written as DNA, the CDR3 is TGTGCCAGCAGCCAAGAGGGCCTCCTTTACAATGAGCAGTTCTTC.

The chain couples TRBV30 to TRBJ2-7; either TRBD1 or TRBD2 may fit D (5 bases each). Germline V lookup: CDR1 GTSNPN, CDR2 SVGIG (reference sequence). CDR3 length: 13 amino acids. V shed 8 bases and J shed 0 bases, with 14 bases lying between them. CDR3 nucleotides: TGTGCCAGGGACCGCCTCAGCTCCTACGAGCAGTACTTC. This translates into CARDRLSSYEQYF.

The gene calls are TRBV9 and TRBJ2-3; D unresolved. V lost 4 bases and J 2 bases, leaving 11 bases between the germline ends. The length of the CDR3 is 14 residues. CDR1 is SGDLS, CDR2 YYNGEE, per germline. The CDR3 spells CASSSSAVTDTQYF. In nucleotides, the CDR3 is TGTGCCAGCAGCTCTTCCGCGGTCACAGATACGCAGTATTTT. Combining the CDR3 with reference TRBV9 and TRBJ2-3 gives the whole variable domain DSGVTQTPKHLITATGQRVTLRCSPRSGDLSVYWYQQSLDQGLQFLIQYYNGEERAKGNILERFSAQQFPDLHSELNLSSLELGDSALYFCASSSSAVTDTQYFGPGTRLTVL.

This chain joins TRBV28 and TRBJ1-2, with 7 bases fitting TRBD1. This CDR3 contains 15 residues. Per germline, CDR1 MDHEN and CDR2 SYDVKM. V trimming: 7 bases; J trimming: 4 bases; junction bases outside the gene matches: 12. CDR3 coding DNA: TGTGCCAGCACATTTCAGGGGGGAGACGTCTATGGCTACACCTTC. Its protein is CASTFQGGDVYGYTF.

The chain combines TRBV19 with TRBJ2-1; 7 nucleotides line up with TRBD1. The length of the CDR3 is 13 residues. V dropped 3 bases and J dropped 8; count of bases not matched to a gene: 4. CDR1 and CDR2 (germline): LNHDA, SQIVND (reference sequence). CDR3 DNA: TGTGCCAGTAGTATTGAAGGGGGCGATGAGCAGTTCTTC. Protein: CASSIEGGDEQFF. The variable domain in full, completed from reference TRBV19 and TRBJ2-1, reads DGGITQSPKYLFRKEGQNVTLSCEQNLNHDAMYWYRQDPGQGLRLIYYSQIVNDFQKGDIAEGYSVSREKKESFPLTVTSAQKNPTAFYLCASSIEGGDEQFFGPGTRLTVL.

V usage is TRBV11-3 and J usage is TRBJ1-1, with 7 bases that match TRBD1. The length of the CDR3 is 17 residues. Germline CDR1 reads SGHNT; CDR2 reads YENEEA. Unmatched junction bases numbered 10, after V lost 2 bases and J lost 1 base. Written as DNA, the CDR3 is TGTGCCAGCAGCTTATCCTCTCCGGGACAGCCGAACACTGAAGCTTTCTTT. Translating gives CASSLSSPGQPNTEAFF.

This chain connects TRBV6-5 to TRBJ1-1; no definite D call. This CDR3 region has 14 residues. V was trimmed by 5 bases and J by 1 base, leaving 11 bases between them. Germline V gene data show CDR1 as MNHEY and CDR2 as SVGAGI. This CDR3 is CASSREDPNTEAFF. DNA for the CDR3: TGTGCCAGCAGTAGAGAGGATCCGAACACTGAAGCTTTCTTT.

J is TRBJ1-5 and V is TRBV28; D unresolved. V lost 2 bases, J lost 4 bases, and 3 bases lay in between. Germline loops: CDR1 MDHEN, CDR2 SYDVKM. The length of the CDR3 is 12 residues. CDR3 bases: TGTGCCAGCAGTTTAGTGAATCAGCCCCAGCATTTT. Its protein is CASSLVNQPQHF.

The J gene is TRBJ1-4, the V gene TRBV30; 8 bases align to TRBD1. This CDR3 is built from 16 residues. V trimming: 2 bases; J trimming: 2 bases; junction bases outside the gene matches: 7. In germline, CDR1 is GTSNPN, CDR2 SVGIG (reference sequence). CDR3 sequence reads: CAWSPRQGRTNEKLFF. In DNA, the CDR3 is TGTGCCTGGAGTCCACGACAGGGGAGGACTAATGAAAAACTGTTTTTT.

This clone occurred once. The V gene is TRBV29-1, the J gene TRBJ1-2; 11 bases line up with TRBD1. The CDR3 runs to 15 residues. The V gene's germline CDR1 is SQVTM and CDR2 ANQGSEA. V shed 5 bases and J 6 bases; nucleotides not matched to a gene: 11. CDR3 loop: CSVTSGTGGADGYTF. The CDR3, as DNA: TGCAGCGTTACATCCGGGACAGGGGGAGCGGATGGCTACACCTTC.